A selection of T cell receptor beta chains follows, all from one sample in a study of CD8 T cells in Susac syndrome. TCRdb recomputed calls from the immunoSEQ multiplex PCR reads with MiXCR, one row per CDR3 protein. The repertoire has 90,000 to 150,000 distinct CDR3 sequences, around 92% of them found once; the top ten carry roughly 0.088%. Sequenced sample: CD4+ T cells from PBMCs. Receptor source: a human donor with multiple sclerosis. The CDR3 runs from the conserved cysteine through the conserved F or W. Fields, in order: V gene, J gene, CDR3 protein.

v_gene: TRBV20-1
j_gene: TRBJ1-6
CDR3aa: CSARVVGQLINSPLHF

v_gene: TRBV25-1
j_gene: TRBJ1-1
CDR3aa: CASSARQTNTEAFF

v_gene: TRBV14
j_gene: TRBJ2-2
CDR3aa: CASSSRMVTGELFF

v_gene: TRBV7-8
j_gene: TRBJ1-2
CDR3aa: CASSPNRAPGAGGYTF

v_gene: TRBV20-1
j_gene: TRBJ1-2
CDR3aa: CSARLQPLWAGYTF

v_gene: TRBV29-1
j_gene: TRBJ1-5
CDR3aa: CSARGSYNQPQHF

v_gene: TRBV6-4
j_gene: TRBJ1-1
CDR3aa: CASSHTRDTEAFF

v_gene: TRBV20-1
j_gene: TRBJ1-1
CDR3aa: CSALKTGGTEAFF

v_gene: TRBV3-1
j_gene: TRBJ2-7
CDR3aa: CASSSRDRGGNEQYF

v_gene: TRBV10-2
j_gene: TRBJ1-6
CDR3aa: CASSPGQGAPLHF

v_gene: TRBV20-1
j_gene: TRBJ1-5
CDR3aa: CSASRQGNQPQHF

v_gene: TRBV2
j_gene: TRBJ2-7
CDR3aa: CASSVRGEQYF

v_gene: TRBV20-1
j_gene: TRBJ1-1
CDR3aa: CSARAGYTEAFF

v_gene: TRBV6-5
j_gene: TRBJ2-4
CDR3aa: CASRGSGGNIQYF

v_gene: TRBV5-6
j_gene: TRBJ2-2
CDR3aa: CASSSTGTGTGELFF

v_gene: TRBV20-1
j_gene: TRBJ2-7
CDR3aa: CSARGRTGRYEQYF

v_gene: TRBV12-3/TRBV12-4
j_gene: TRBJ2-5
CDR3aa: CASSFQGTETQYF

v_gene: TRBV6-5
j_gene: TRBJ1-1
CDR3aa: CASSYSRDSTEAFF

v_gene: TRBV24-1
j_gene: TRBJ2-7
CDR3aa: CATSDSPRTWTGGRYEQYF

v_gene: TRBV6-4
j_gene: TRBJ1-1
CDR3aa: CASSGYLNTEAFF

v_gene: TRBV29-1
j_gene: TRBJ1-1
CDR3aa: CSAPAGGTEAFF

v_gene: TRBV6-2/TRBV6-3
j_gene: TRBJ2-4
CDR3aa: CASSYRASAKNIQYF

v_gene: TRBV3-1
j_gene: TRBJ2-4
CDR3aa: CASSQTSGGPIQYF

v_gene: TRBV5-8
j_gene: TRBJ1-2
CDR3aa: CASSQTGLYGYTF

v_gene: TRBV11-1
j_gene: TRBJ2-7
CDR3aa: CASSPRSPGGWNEQYF

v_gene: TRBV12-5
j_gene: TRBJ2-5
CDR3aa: CASGLDTQETQYF

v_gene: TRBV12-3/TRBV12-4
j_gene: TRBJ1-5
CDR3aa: CASTKLTGQPQHF

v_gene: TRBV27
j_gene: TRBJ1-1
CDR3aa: CASSFRQMNTEAFF

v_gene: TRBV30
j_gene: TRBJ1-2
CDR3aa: CAWCPGTENYGYTF

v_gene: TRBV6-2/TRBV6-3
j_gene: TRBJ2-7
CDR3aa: CASSTGVGQYF

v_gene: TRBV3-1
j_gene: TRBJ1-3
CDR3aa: CASSQGFANTIYF